This T cell receptor beta chain was obtained from a study of T cell changes during pregnancy in multiple sclerosis. Profiling relied on immunoSEQ multiplex PCR, and the TCRdb table lists in-frame clones only, not all of them. The sample records tens of thousands of clones, just over 85% being singletons. V was shortened by 5 bases and J by 2 bases, with 9 bases between the two germline ends. Germline V gives CDR1 LNHDA, CDR2 SQIVND (reference sequence). This CDR3 has 14 residues. The TCR comes from a female donor in good health, enrolled as a control in a pregnancy study. J is TRBJ2-2 and V is TRBV19, with D perhaps matching TRBD2 (6 bases). Sample: CD8+ T cells from peripheral blood mononuclear cells, taken in the first trimester of pregnancy. CDR3 protein: CASSLGGNTGELFF. The CDR3 DNA sequence: TGTGCCAGTAGTCTGGGGGGAAACACCGGGGAGCTGTTTTTT.